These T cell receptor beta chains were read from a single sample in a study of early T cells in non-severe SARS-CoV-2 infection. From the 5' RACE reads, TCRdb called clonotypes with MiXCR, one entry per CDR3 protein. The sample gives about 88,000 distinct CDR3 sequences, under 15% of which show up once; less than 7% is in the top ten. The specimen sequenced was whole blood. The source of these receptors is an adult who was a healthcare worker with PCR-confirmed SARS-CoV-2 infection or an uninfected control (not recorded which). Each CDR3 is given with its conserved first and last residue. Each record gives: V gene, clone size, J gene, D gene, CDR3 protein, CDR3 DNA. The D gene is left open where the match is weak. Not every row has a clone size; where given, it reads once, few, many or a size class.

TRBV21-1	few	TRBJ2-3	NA	CASRQAADTQYF	TGTGCCAGCAGACAAGCAGCCGATACGCAGTATTTT
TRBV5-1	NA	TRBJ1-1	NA	CASSPDHGGLAFF	TGCGCCAGCAGCCCGGATCACGGGGGCCTAGCTTTCTTT
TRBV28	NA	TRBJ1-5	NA	CASRLQEDQPQHF	TGTGCCAGCAGACTACAGGAGGATCAGCCCCAGCATTTT
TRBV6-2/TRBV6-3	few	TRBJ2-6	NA	CASSYEEGSGANVLTF	TGTGCCAGCAGTTACGAGGAAGGGTCTGGGGCCAACGTCCTGACTTTC
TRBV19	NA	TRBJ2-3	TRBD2	CASSSASGMDTQYF	TGTGCCAGTAGTAGCGCTAGCGGGATGGATACGCAGTATTTT
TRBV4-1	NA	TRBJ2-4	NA	CASSQALSGIQYF	TGCGCCAGCAGCCAAGCCCTAAGTGGCATTCAGTACTTC
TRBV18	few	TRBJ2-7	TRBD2	CASSPPNEGGDEQYF	TGTGCCAGCTCACCACCGAACGAGGGAGGGGACGAGCAGTACTTC
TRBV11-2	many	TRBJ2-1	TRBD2	CASCTGTSGLNEQFF	TGTGCCAGCTGCACCGGGACTAGCGGGCTCAATGAGCAGTTCTTC
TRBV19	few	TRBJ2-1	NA	CASKTTSGARSYNEQFF	TGTGCCAGTAAGACGACCTCAGGAGCTAGGAGTTACAATGAGCAGTTCTTC
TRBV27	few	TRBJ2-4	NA	CASSPTAVAKNIQYF	TGTGCCAGCAGTCCGACCGCCGTAGCCAAAAACATTCAGTACTTC
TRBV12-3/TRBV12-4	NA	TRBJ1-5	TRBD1	CASRTTGGGQPQHF	TGTGCCAGCAGGACAACAGGGGGAGGTCAGCCCCAGCATTTT
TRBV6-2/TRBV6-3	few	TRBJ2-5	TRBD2	CASSNGLAGVRTQYF	TGTGCCAGCAGTAATGGACTAGCGGGAGTAAGGACCCAGTACTTC
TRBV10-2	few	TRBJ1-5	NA	CASSELNGPQHF	TGCGCCAGCAGTGAGTTGAATGGGCCCCAGCATTTT
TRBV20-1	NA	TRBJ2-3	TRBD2	CSARDRGSLAGGPPITDTQYF	TGCAGTGCTAGAGATCGGGGTTCACTAGCGGGCGGACCACCGATCACAGATACGCAGTATTTT
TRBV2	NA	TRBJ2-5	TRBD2	CASTNKGLAAQETQYF	TGTGCCAGTACAAACAAGGGGCTAGCGGCCCAAGAGACCCAGTACTTC
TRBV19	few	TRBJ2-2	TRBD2	CASSQGGRTGELFF	TGTGCCAGTAGTCAAGGCGGGAGGACCGGGGAGCTGTTTTTT
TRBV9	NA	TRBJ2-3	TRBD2	CASSADSGRAPDTQYF	TGTGCCAGCAGCGCCGATAGCGGGAGGGCCCCAGATACGCAGTATTTT
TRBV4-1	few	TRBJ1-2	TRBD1	CASSHRSQGANYGYTF	TGCGCCAGCAGCCATCGATCACAGGGGGCAAACTATGGCTACACCTTC
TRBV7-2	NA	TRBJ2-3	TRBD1	CASSLDRGQDTQYF	TGTGCCAGCAGCCTCGACAGGGGTCAAGATACGCAGTATTTT
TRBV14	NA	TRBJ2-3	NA	CASSQGRLIDTQYF	TGTGCCAGCAGCCAAGGGAGGTTGATTGATACGCAGTATTTT
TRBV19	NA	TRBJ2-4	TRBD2	CVSSSLAGVSKNIQYF	TGTGTCAGTAGTTCACTAGCGGGAGTAAGCAAAAACATTCAGTACTTC
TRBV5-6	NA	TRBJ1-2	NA	CASSFWTEAYGYTF	TGTGCCAGCAGCTTTTGGACAGAAGCCTATGGCTACACCTTC
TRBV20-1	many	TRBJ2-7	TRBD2	CSATRDSDSRFTSGNYEQYF	TGCAGTGCGACCCGGGACTCCGATTCCAGATTCACTAGCGGGAACTACGAGCAGTACTTC
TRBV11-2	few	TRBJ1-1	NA	CASSLNADVLEAFF	TGTGCCAGCAGCTTAAACGCGGATGTCTTGGAAGCTTTCTTT
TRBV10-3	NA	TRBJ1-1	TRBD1	CAISGMTGRDTEAFF	TGTGCCATCAGTGGGATGACAGGGCGGGACACTGAAGCTTTCTTT
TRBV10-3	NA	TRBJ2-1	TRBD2	CAIGLAGVNEQFF	TGTGCCATCGGACTAGCAGGCGTCAATGAGCAGTTCTTC
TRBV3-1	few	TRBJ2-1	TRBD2	CASSTPTSGRGNEQFF	TGTGCCAGCAGCACTCCTACTAGCGGGAGGGGCAATGAGCAGTTCTTC
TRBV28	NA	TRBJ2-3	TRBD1	CATWDRGHTDTQYF	TGTGCCACTTGGGACAGGGGACACACAGATACGCAGTATTTT
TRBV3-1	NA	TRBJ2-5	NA	CASSPWTAEETQYF	TGTGCCAGCTCCCCTTGGACGGCCGAGGAGACCCAGTACTTC
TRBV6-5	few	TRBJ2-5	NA	CASSYSTGQMGHGETQYF	TGTGCCAGCAGTTACTCGACTGGGCAGATGGGGCACGGAGAGACCCAGTACTTC
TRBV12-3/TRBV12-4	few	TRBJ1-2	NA	CASSPPGARDGYTF	TGTGCCAGCAGTCCCCCAGGGGCGCGAGATGGCTACACCTTC
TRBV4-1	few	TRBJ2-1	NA	CASSTGTLYNEQFF	TGCGCCAGCAGCACCGGGACTCTGTACAATGAGCAGTTCTTC
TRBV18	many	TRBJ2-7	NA	CASRAVGGGREQYF	TGTGCCAGCCGAGCTGTAGGGGGTGGACGCGAGCAGTACTTC
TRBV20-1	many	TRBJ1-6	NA	CSAPPGLRTSSYNSPLHF	TGCAGTGCTCCCCCAGGTTTGCGGACGAGCTCCTATAATTCACCCCTCCACTTT
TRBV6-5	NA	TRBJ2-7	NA	CASSYANRGGSDEQYF	TGTGCCAGCAGTTACGCAAACAGGGGAGGCTCGGACGAGCAGTACTTC
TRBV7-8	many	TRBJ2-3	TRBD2	CASSSVAGGRGDTQYF	TGTGCCAGCAGCTCTGTAGCGGGAGGGCGAGGTGATACGCAGTATTTT
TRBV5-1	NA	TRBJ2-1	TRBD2	CASSPGTSGVNEQFF	TGCGCCAGCAGCCCCGGGACTAGCGGGGTCAATGAGCAGTTCTTC
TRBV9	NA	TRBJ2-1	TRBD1	CASSVGQGVYNEQFF	TGTGCCAGCAGCGTAGGGCAGGGGGTCTACAATGAGCAGTTCTTC
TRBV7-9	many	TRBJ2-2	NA	CASSRTGELFF	TGTGCCAGCAGCAGAACCGGGGAGCTGTTTTTT
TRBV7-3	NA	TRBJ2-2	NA	CASSLMATGELFF	TGTGCCAGCAGCTTAATGGCCACCGGGGAGCTGTTTTTT
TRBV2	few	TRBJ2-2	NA	CASSFLRDGELFF	TGTGCCAGCAGTTTCCTTCGGGACGGGGAGCTGTTTTTT
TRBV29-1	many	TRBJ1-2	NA	CSVGGHANYGYTF	TGCAGCGTTGGCGGACACGCTAACTATGGCTACACCTTC
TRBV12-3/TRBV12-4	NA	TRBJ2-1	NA	CASSPSSRGIYNEQFF	TGTGCCAGCAGCCCCTCCTCCCGCGGGATCTACAATGAGCAGTTCTTC
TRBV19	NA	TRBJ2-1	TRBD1	CASSHDRAAYNEQFF	TGTGCCAGTAGCCATGACAGGGCGGCCTACAATGAGCAGTTCTTC
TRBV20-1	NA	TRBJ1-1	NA	CSATRGLLRTEAFF	TGCAGTGCCACCCGAGGGTTGCTAAGGACTGAAGCTTTCTTT
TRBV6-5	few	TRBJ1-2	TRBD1	CASRGQGGFGYTF	TGTGCCAGCAGAGGGCAGGGGGGATTTGGCTACACCTTC
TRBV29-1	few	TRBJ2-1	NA	CSVLDPYNEQFF	TGCAGCGTCCTTGACCCTTACAATGAGCAGTTCTTC
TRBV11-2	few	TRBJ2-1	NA	CASSLAGEADEQFF	TGTGCCAGCAGCTTAGCGGGAGAGGCCGATGAGCAGTTCTTC